This T cell receptor (beta chain) was captured in a study of shared clonotypes between healthy human individuals. Background on the study: Samples came from two female and a few male donors aged 18 to 49. CD4 naive and memory got three plates each, CD8 naive two, CD8 memory one. Notes on the study in general: Sequencing depth was expected to influence donor clonotype sharing. In a handful of donors, around 4.5% of naive CD4 clonotypes appeared in common.

Repertoires were generated with immunoSEQ multiplex PCR, while TCRdb's copy carries only in-frame clones and drops some. In the table there are about 380,000 clones, approximately 96% of which are singletons. This CDR3 contains 17 residues. The ends lost 0 bases at V and 10 bases at J; junction bases unmatched: 10. Germline lookup yields CDR1 SGDLS and CDR2 YYNGEE. This clone occurred once. Antigen specificity is unknown. This clonotype was sampled from a man in his thirties or forties in good health. The sample was memory CD8+ T cells sorted from blood. Subset noted: CD45RO+ cells pooled with CCR7-negative TemRA cells. The rearrangement joins TRBV9 to TRBJ2-3; 14 bases align to TRBD2. The CDR3 coding sequence is TGTGCCAGCAGCGTAGCTTGGACGACTAGCGGGAGGGGGTCGCAGTATTTT. Translating gives CASSVAWTTSGRGSQYF.